This T cell receptor (beta chain) was profiled in a study of CD8 T cells in Susac syndrome. With 3 bases removed from V and 5 bases from J, the gap between germline ends came to 11 bases. CDR3 length: 14 residues. The germline gives CDR1 LNHDA, CDR2 SQIVND (reference sequence). RNA, at roughly 0.45 to 1 ug, was reverse transcribed with random hexamers. A single record per CDR3 protein comes from TCRdb applying MiXCR to the immunoSEQ multiplex PCR reads. The sample lists about 300,000 distinct CDR3 sequences, around 89% occurring once. The genes are TRBV19 and TRBJ2-1, with D perhaps TRBD2 (6 bases). The TCR comes from a human donor with multiple sclerosis. The sequenced material came from CD8+ T cells from PBMCs. CDR3 loop: CASSIAGSHNEQFF. CDR3 in DNA: TGTGCCAGTAGTATCGCGGGAAGTCACAATGAGCAGTTCTTC.